The 28 T cell receptor beta chains listed next were all sequenced from one sample in a study of CD8 T cells in ankylosing spondylitis. Study outcomes and limitations: A TCR beta motif made of several highly homologous variants seemed typical of ankylosing spondylitis blood.

For these receptors, no antigen is known. Via MiXCR, TCRdb re-called the 5' RACE reads, giving one row per CDR3 protein. The sample lists some 700,000 distinct CDR3 sequences; 15% to 20% were seen once. The sequencing input was blood, either unsorted or a sorted T cell fraction (not recorded which). These receptors were obtained from a male donor with ankylosing spondylitis.

This clonotype was detected only a few times. This chain uses TRBV5-6 with TRBJ1-1, with unresolved D. V lost 1 base to trimming and J lost 2 bases, with 9 bases between them. Germline assignment: CDR1 SGHDT and CDR2 YYEEEE. CDR3 size: 14 residues. The CDR3 loop is CASSLRRENTEAFF. In DNA, the CDR3 is TGTGCCAGCAGCTTGCGGCGGGAAAACACTGAAGCTTTCTTT.

This clonotype was found once. This rearrangement joins TRBV20-1 to TRBJ2-7; D might be TRBD2 (6 bases). The V and J ends lost 3 bases and 2 bases respectively, with 14 bases between them. The CDR3 is 14 residues long. Per the germline V gene, CDR1 is DFQATT and CDR2 is SNEGSKA (reference sequence). CDR3 protein: CSASFGRDTYEQYF. CDR3 nucleotides: TGCAGTGCTAGTTTCGGGAGAGATACCTACGAGCAGTACTTC.

Only a few counts were recorded for this clonotype. V is TRBV20-1 and J is TRBJ2-3, with D tentatively TRBD2 (6 bases). The CDR3 has 15 residues. Trimming pared 4 bases from V and 3 bases from J, leaving 17 bases between. Germline-derived CDR1 and CDR2 are DFQATT and SNEGSKA (reference sequence). For the CDR3, the DNA is TGCAGTGCTAACAAACGTGGCGGGGAGACAGATACGCAGTATTTT. Its translation: CSANKRGGETDTQYF.

This clonotype was recorded a few times. The chain is built from TRBV12-3 or TRBV12-4 and TRBJ2-2, with 9 bases matching TRBD1. The CDR3 is 15 residues long. J gave up 5 bases and V 6 bases, and 7 bases lay outside the gene matches. CDR3 protein: CASSPRTGETGELFF. The CDR3 region has the DNA TGTGCCAGCAGCCCCAGGACAGGGGAAACCGGGGAGCTGTTTTTT.

The rearrangement links TRBV4-3 to TRBJ2-7; D is possibly TRBD2 (6 bases). The CDR3 spans 16 residues. The germline CDR1 and CDR2 sequences are LGHNA and YSLEER. Trimming removed 4 bases at V and 2 bases at J, with 18 bases between. The CDR3 loop is CASSPSWVGTPYEQYF. The CDR3 nucleotides read TGCGCCAGCAGCCCAAGCTGGGTCGGGACTCCCTACGAGCAGTACTTC.

This clonotype was detected only a few times. This sequence joins TRBV20-1 and TRBJ2-6; TRBD2 matches 8 bases. Germline-derived CDR1 and CDR2 are DFQATT and SNEGSKA (reference sequence). After removal of 6 bases from V and 1 base from J, the junction contained 14 bases not matched to a gene. This CDR3 spans 18 amino acids. This CDR3 is CSASTSGALLSGANVLTF. The CDR3 coding sequence is TGCAGTGCCTCTACTAGCGGAGCCCTTCTTTCTGGGGCCAACGTCCTGACTTTC.

Many counts were recorded for this clonotype. The rearrangement uses TRBV4-1 and TRBJ1-1; 8 bases line up with TRBD1. The CDR3 has 15 amino acids. Trimming cost V 5 bases and J 1 base; bases outside gene matches: 6. Germline V gene lookup returns CDR1 MGHRA and CDR2 YSYEKL. The CDR3 nucleotides read TGCGCCAGCAGCATCGACAGGGGCGCGAACACTGAAGCTTTCTTT. This encodes CASSIDRGANTEAFF.

V and J are TRBV28 and TRBJ2-5, with 7 bases aligning to TRBD1. J gave up 1 base and V 5 bases, and 16 bases lay outside the gene matches. Germline V gene lookup returns CDR1 MDHEN and CDR2 SYDVKM. The CDR3 totals 18 residues. This chain's CDR3 is CASSINSGQVASQETQYF. The CDR3 region has the DNA TGTGCCAGCAGTATAAACTCCGGACAGGTCGCCAGCCAAGAGACCCAGTACTTC.

This clonotype was counted ten times or more. The chain recombines TRBV25-1 with TRBJ1-2; tentatively, D is TRBD1 (5 bases). The germline V gene has CDR1 MGHDK and CDR2 SYGVNS. Deletions cut 3 bases from V and 8 bases from J, with 16 bases between. CDR3 length equals 14 residues. The chain's CDR3 is CASSDVRGSMGYTF. In nucleotides, the CDR3 is TGTGCCAGCAGTGACGTACGGGGGAGCATGGGCTACACCTTC.

The chain is built from TRBV2 and TRBJ2-1; D unresolved. The CDR3 contains 13 residues. CDR1 is SNHLY and CDR2 is FYNNEI in the germline V gene. Trimming stripped 8 bases from V and 1 base from J, with 9 bases between. As DNA, the CDR3 is TGTGCCAGCCGGGCGGCGTCCTACAATGAGCAGTTCTTC. Its translation: CASRAASYNEQFF.

The chain is built from TRBV7-3 and TRBJ2-1, with 9 bases matching TRBD2. CDR1 is SGHTA and CDR2 is FQGTGA in the germline V gene. The CDR3 contains 15 residues. J was trimmed by 8 bases and V by 5 bases; bases with no gene match: 10. CDR3 protein: CASSPNQAGGHEQFF. The CDR3 DNA sequence: TGTGCCAGCAGCCCCAATCAGGCGGGGGGGCATGAGCAGTTCTTC.

The V call is TRBV6-1, the J call TRBJ2-2; TRBD2 agrees at 9 bases. The CDR3 is 16 amino acids. The junction had 12 bases not matched to a gene; V was cut back by 5 bases and J by 8 bases. Germline loops: CDR1 MNHNS, CDR2 SASEGT. CDR3: CASSTPRGGAPGELFF. The CDR3 nucleotides are TGTGCCAGCAGTACCCCGCGGGGGGGGGCACCGGGGGAGCTGTTTTTT.

This clonotype was detected ten times or more. A read error may account for a junction end that differs from germline. V gene TRBV7-2 combines with J gene TRBJ2-5; 7 bases agree with TRBD2. CDR3 size: 13 residues. CDR1 is SGHTA, CDR2 FQGNSA, per germline. CDR3 sequence: CASSLGGRETQYF. In DNA form, the CDR3 reads TGCGCCAGCAGCTTGGGGGGGAGAGAGACCCAGTACTTC.

V and J are TRBV30 and TRBJ2-1; 8 bases map to TRBD1. CDR1 is GTSNPN and CDR2 is SVGIG in the germline V gene (reference sequence). J was trimmed by 5 bases and V by 4 bases; bases with no gene match: 7. There are 14 residues in the CDR3. CDR3: CAWNSGQVNNEQFF. The CDR3 DNA reads as TGTGCCTGGAACTCGGGACAGGTCAACAATGAGCAGTTCTTC.

The sample holds a few counts of this clonotype. The chain uses TRBV7-9 and TRBJ1-4; maybe TRBD1 (5 bases). This CDR3 region has 15 residues. Between the trimmed V and J ends, which lost 5 bases and 4 bases, there was a span of 14 bases. Germline V CDR1 and CDR2: SEHNR, FQNEAQ (reference sequence). CDR3 protein: CASSRETVLNEKLFF. The CDR3 DNA reads as TGTGCCAGCAGCCGCGAGACAGTTCTTAATGAAAAACTGTTTTTT.

This clonotype occurred many times. The rearrangement links TRBV12-3 or TRBV12-4 to TRBJ2-1; D not certain. CDR3 length equals 14 residues. V was clipped by 5 bases and J by 5 bases, with 13 bases between them. The CDR3 loop is CASSNSLAHNEQFF. CDR3 DNA: TGTGCCAGCAGTAATAGTCTGGCGCACAATGAGCAGTTCTTC.

In its sample, this clonotype was seen once. This chain uses TRBV20-1 with TRBJ2-5; D is perhaps TRBD1 or TRBD2 (5 bases each). The ends were cut back, 3 bases at V and 1 base at J, with 12 bases in the middle. The length of the CDR3 is 14 residues. Germline CDR1 reads DFQATT; CDR2 reads SNEGSKA (reference sequence). CDR3 in DNA: TGCAGTGCTAGGCTTACGGGGCTCCAAGAGACCCAGTACTTC. Its protein is CSARLTGLQETQYF.

The chain combines TRBV4-3 with TRBJ2-3, with D perhaps TRBD1 (6 bases). V lost 1 base, J lost 11 bases, and 19 bases lay in between. The CDR3 runs 15 residues. Germline CDR1 reads LGHNA; CDR2 reads YSLEER. CDR3 region: CASSQVRGGAAQQYF. The CDR3 coding sequence is TGCGCCAGCAGCCAAGTTAGAGGGGGTGCGGCACAGCAGTATTTT.

The rearrangement links TRBV4-1 to TRBJ2-7; D is perhaps TRBD2 (6 bases). V was cut by 0 bases and J by 4 bases, with 22 bases left in between. Germline CDR1 is MGHRA and CDR2 is YSYEKL. CDR3 length: 18 residues. The CDR3 reads CASSQELAGKGRLYEQYF. CDR3 bases: TGCGCCAGCAGCCAAGAACTGGCGGGGAAGGGACGATTATACGAGCAGTACTTC.

This clonotype was observed a handful of times. The V call is TRBV4-1, the J call TRBJ2-7, with unresolved D. CDR3 size: 14 residues. With 0 bases removed from V and 6 bases from J, the gap between germline ends came to 12 bases. Germline V gives CDR1 MGHRA, CDR2 YSYEKL. The CDR3 here is CASSQDRGVSEQYF. As DNA, the CDR3 is TGCGCCAGCAGCCAAGATCGAGGCGTTTCCGAGCAGTACTTC.

V is TRBV12-3 or TRBV12-4 and J is TRBJ1-1; the match to TRBD1 covers 9 bases. V trimming: 4 bases; J trimming: 5 bases; junction bases outside the gene matches: 8. The CDR3 covers 15 residues. CDR3 nucleotides: TGTGCCAGCAGTTCTCCAACAGGGGGCGAGACTGAAGCTTTCTTT. Translation: CASSSPTGGETEAFF.

This sequence joins TRBV21-1 and TRBJ2-5; TRBD2 is the table's D call, not checked against the DNA. TRBV21-1 is marked as a pseudogene. This CDR3 comprises 15 residues. The CDR3 region is CASSKRTGGQETQYF. As DNA, the CDR3 is TGTGCCAGCAGCAAAAGGACTGGCGGCCAAGAGACCCAGTACTTC.

This clonotype was counted only a few times. CDR3 nucleotides: TGTGCCAGCGGGGGGTGGTACGCCGAGCAGTACTTC. Its translation: CASGGWYAEQYF. The chain links TRBV12-3 or TRBV12-4 to TRBJ2-7; TRBD2 is a possible D gene (6 bases). There are 12 residues in the CDR3. Trimming stripped 8 bases from V and 6 bases from J, with 14 bases between.

This chain connects TRBV20-1 to TRBJ2-3; 8 bases fit TRBD2. Per the germline V gene, CDR1 is DFQATT and CDR2 is SNEGSKA (reference sequence). The CDR3 spans 14 residues. Trimming at V came to 5 bases and at J to 4 bases, leaving 8 bases not matched to a gene. CDR3 sequence (DNA): TGCAGTGCTGAGAGCGGGAGTGAGTCAGATACGCAGTATTTT. Its protein is CSAESGSESDTQYF.

This clonotype was found a few times. The chain carries TRBV29-1 and TRBJ2-7; no clear D. Trimming took off 3 bases at V and 2 bases at J, with 5 bases between the two ends. The CDR3 length is 11 residues. Germline V gene data show CDR1 as SQVTM and CDR2 as ANQGSEA. DNA of the CDR3: TGCAGCGTTGAGGTCCCCTACGAGCAGTACTTC. Protein product: CSVEVPYEQYF.

In its sample, this clonotype was seen a few times. The V call is TRBV5-1, the J call TRBJ1-4, with a possible D match to TRBD1 (6 bases). In germline, CDR1 is SGHRS, CDR2 YFSETQ. V was pared by 0 bases and J by 6 bases, with 9 bases between. The CDR3 is 14 amino acids. The CDR3 sequence: CASSLDRVYEKLFF. The CDR3 bases are TGCGCCAGCAGCTTGGACAGGGTCTATGAAAAACTGTTTTTT.

The chain joins TRBV7-9 to TRBJ1-1; D not resolved. Trimming took off 4 bases at V and 10 bases at J, with 16 bases between the two ends. This CDR3 has 13 amino acids. The V gene's germline CDR1 is SEHNR and CDR2 FQNEAQ (reference sequence). CDR3 DNA: TGTGCCAGCAGCTCAGACGGTGGATTTGCAGCTTTCTTT. Translating it yields CASSSDGGFAAFF.

This clonotype was observed a few times. The V call is TRBV29-1, the J call TRBJ1-1; D remains unclear. Trimming took 4 bases from V and 4 from J, leaving 19 bases between them. Germline CDR1 reads SQVTM; CDR2 reads ANQGSEA. The CDR3 loop spans 15 amino acids. The CDR3 nucleotides are TGCAGCGTTGCAGCGTTGGAGGGTGGGCGCACTGAAGCTTTCTTT. Protein: CSVAALEGGRTEAFF.